One sample yielded the 16 T cell receptor beta chains listed below, sequenced in a study of blood T cell repertoires in COVID-19. Libraries were prepared by immunoSEQ multiplex PCR; TCRdb keeps only in-frame clonotypes and omits some of them. The sample consists of about 87,000 clones, 70% to 90% of them appearing once. Source material: peripheral blood. All receptors derive from a man aged 40-50 years with acute or convalescent COVID-19.

The chain uses TRBV6-6 and TRBJ1-4, with D perhaps TRBD1 (6 bases). CDR3 length: 16 amino acids. The ends were cut back, 4 bases at V and 4 bases at J, with 16 bases in the middle. Germline CDR1 reads MNHNY; CDR2 reads SVGAGI (reference sequence). CDR3 region: CASSFPPGQLNEKLFF. DNA for the CDR3: TGTGCCAGCAGTTTCCCGCCGGGACAACTTAATGAAAAACTGTTTTTT.

The chain uses TRBV12-3 or TRBV12-4 and TRBJ2-7; 7 bases match TRBD2. This CDR3 has 13 residues. The trim removed 2 bases at V and 6 bases at J, leaving 4 bases unmatched. The CDR3 DNA reads as TGTGCCAGCAGTTTAAATTCGGGGGGCGAGCAGTACTTC. Amino acids: CASSLNSGGEQYF.

This clone has more than one count but fewer than ten. The chain links TRBV7-9 to TRBJ2-7; TRBD1 matches at 8 bases. In germline, CDR1 is SEHNR, CDR2 FQNEAQ (reference sequence). The CDR3 is made up of 15 amino acids. V lost 2 bases, J lost 4 bases, and 7 bases stayed unmatched. CDR3 coding DNA: TGTGCCAGCAGCTTACTCGGGACAGGACTGTACGAGCAGTACTTC. Translation: CASSLLGTGLYEQYF.

The chain is built from TRBV5-8 and TRBJ2-7; unclear D gene. The CDR3 runs to 17 residues. The V end was cut by 0 bases, the J end by 0 bases, with 16 bases between. The V gene's germline CDR1 is SGHTS and CDR2 YDEGEE. The CDR3 loop reads CASSLDGGSFSSYEQYF. DNA for the CDR3: TGTGCCAGCAGCTTGGATGGCGGAAGTTTTAGCTCCTACGAGCAGTACTTC.

The chain combines TRBV19 with TRBJ2-7, with TRBD2 identical over 9 bases. The V segment lost 11 bases and the J segment 5 bases; nucleotides outside the gene matches: 10. The CDR3 loop spans 13 amino acids. Germline CDR1 and CDR2: LNHDA and SQIVND (reference sequence). The CDR3 reads CASRTAGGHEQYF. The CDR3 region has the DNA TGTGCCTCTAGGACGGCGGGAGGGCACGAGCAGTACTTC.

This clone has a handful of counts. This chain uses TRBV29-1 with TRBJ1-1; D unresolved. V was clipped by 7 bases and J by 0 bases, with 12 bases between them. This CDR3 has 13 amino acids. The germline gives CDR1 SQVTM, CDR2 ANQGSEA. CDR3 nucleotides: TGCAGCGCCCGGCAGGACTTGAACACTGAAGCTTTCTTT. Protein product: CSARQDLNTEAFF.

V and J are TRBV2 and TRBJ2-7, with D unclear. Germline assignment: CDR1 SNHLY and CDR2 FYNNEI. The CDR3 is 12 amino acids. The V end was cut by 8 bases, the J end by 6 bases, with 14 bases between. CDR3 in DNA: TGTGCCAGCGGGCCCTCTGGATCCGAGCAGTACTTC. Encoded protein: CASGPSGSEQYF.

The chain carries TRBV6-2 or TRBV6-3 and TRBJ2-7; TRBD1 agrees at 7 bases. Germline CDR1 and CDR2: MNHEY and SVGEGT. The CDR3 has 15 amino acids. J was trimmed by 6 bases and V by 2 bases; bases with no gene match: 10. The DNA for the CDR3 is TGTGCCAGCAGTTACACCACTCAGGGGGTAGGCGAGCAGTACTTC. This translates into CASSYTTQGVGEQYF.

The rearrangement joins TRBV9 to TRBJ2-1; D may be TRBD2 (5 bases). V was clipped by 0 bases and J by 8 bases, with 9 bases between them. The CDR3 is 13 amino acids. The germline V gene has CDR1 SGDLS and CDR2 YYNGEE. The CDR3 reads CASSVGPADEQFF. The CDR3, as DNA: TGTGCCAGCAGCGTAGGCCCAGCGGATGAGCAGTTCTTC. The entire variable domain, with the rest obtained from reference TRBV9 and TRBJ2-1, is as follows: DSGVTQTPKHLITATGQRVTLRCSPRSGDLSVYWYQQSLDQGLQFLIQYYNGEERAKGNILERFSAQQFPDLHSELNLSSLELGDSALYFCASSVGPADEQFFGPGTRLTVL.

For the CDR3, the DNA is TGTGCCAGCTCACCAGGGACAGGCTACAATCAGCCCCAGCATTTT. It codes for CASSPGTGYNQPQHF. V gene TRBV18 combines with J gene TRBJ1-5; 8 bases match TRBD1. This CDR3 region has 15 residues. The junction had 3 bases not matched to a gene; V was cut back by 2 bases and J by 3 bases. Germline-derived CDR1 and CDR2 are KGHSH and LQKENI. Full variable domain (remainder filled in from reference TRBV18 and TRBJ1-5): NAGVMQNPRHLVRRRGQEARLRCSPMKGHSHVYWYRQLPEEGLKFMVYLQKENIIDESGMPKERFSAEFPKEGPSILRIQQVVRGDSAAYFCASSPGTGYNQPQHFGDGTRLSIL.

The rearrangement joins TRBV19 to TRBJ2-1; 11 bases are a match to TRBD2. The germline CDR1 and CDR2 sequences are LNHDA and SQIVND (reference sequence). V shed 7 bases, J shed 4 bases, and the junction held 9 bases outside the gene matches. The CDR3 is 16 residues long. In DNA form, the CDR3 reads TGTGCCAGTATAGCGGGAGGGCCCCCTAATTACAATGAGCAGTTCTTC. It encodes CASIAGGPPNYNEQFF.

The chain joins TRBV5-1 to TRBJ2-5; perhaps TRBD2 as D (5 bases). The CDR3 extends over 14 amino acids. The germline V and J ends were trimmed by 4 bases and 0 bases, with 10 bases remaining between them. Germline V gene sequence: CDR1 SGHRS, CDR2 YFSETQ. CDR3 DNA: TGCGCCAGCAGCCTGGACTTAGACCAAGAGACCCAGTACTTC. Translated: CASSLDLDQETQYF.

The chain has TRBV5-4 and TRBJ2-5; D unresolved. CDR1 SGHNT and CDR2 YYREEE come from the germline V gene (reference sequence). CDR3 size: 14 residues. The ends were cut back, 6 bases at V and 5 bases at J, with 17 bases in the middle. CDR3 nucleotide sequence: TGTGCCAGCAAACGGAGAAGTAACTCGGAGACCCAGTACTTC. This translates into CASKRRSNSETQYF.

This rearrangement joins TRBV28 to TRBJ2-1, with 7 positions matching TRBD2. This CDR3 region has 17 residues. CDR1 MDHEN and CDR2 SYDVKM come from the germline V gene. Trimming removed 2 bases from V and 5 bases from J; junction bases left unmatched: 12. DNA for the CDR3: TGTGCCAGCAGTTTACACGGGGGGACTCCAGACGACAATGAGCAGTTCTTC. This translates into CASSLHGGTPDDNEQFF.

The chain combines TRBV14 with TRBJ1-6, with D maybe TRBD1 (5 bases). The CDR3 consists of 14 residues. Germline CDR1 SGHDN, CDR2 FVKESK. V gave up 4 bases and J gave up 5 bases, with 9 bases separating them. The CDR3 spells CASSLRQNNSPLHF. The CDR3 DNA reads TGTGCCAGCAGCCTCCGACAGAATAATTCACCCCTCCACTTT.

V is TRBV11-2 and J is TRBJ1-1; tentatively, D is TRBD1 (5 bases). Germline V gene sequence: CDR1 SGHAT, CDR2 FQNNGV. The CDR3 covers 12 residues. V dropped 1 base and J dropped 6 bases, with 6 bases sitting between them. CDR3 in amino acids: CASSLGQSEAFF. In DNA form, the CDR3 reads TGTGCCAGCAGCTTAGGACAGTCTGAAGCTTTCTTT.